The clone carrying this TCR beta chain was counted between two and nine times. This CDR3 has 15 amino acids. CDR1 and CDR2 (germline): SGHVS, FQNEAQ. The V and J ends lost 5 bases and 1 base, in that order; junction bases with no gene match: 6. These data come from a study of T cell responses to AZD1222 COVID-19 vaccine. Produced via immunoSEQ multiplex PCR; TCRdb's table is partial and in-frame only. The sample has roughly 72,000 clones; about 91% are singletons. This material consisted of peripheral blood, taken 28 days after the second dose of the MenACWY control vaccine. This TCR came from an adult who received the MenACWY meningococcal vaccine as a control. This chain joins TRBV7-8 and TRBJ2-3; 7 bases align to TRBD1. This chain's CDR3 is CASSQTGPRTDTQYF. DNA for the CDR3: TGTGCCAGCAGCCAGACAGGGCCCCGCACAGATACGCAGTATTTT.